This T cell receptor beta chain was sequenced during a study of breast tumors, draining lymph nodes, adjacent tissues. TCRdb ran MiXCR on the multiplex PCR reads and lists one entry per CDR3 protein. The repertoire holds around 300,000 distinct CDR3 sequences, around 30% seen once, with around 1% in the top ten. Study outcomes and limitations: That most tumor T cells come from lymph nodes remained unproven.

Samples came from axillary lymph nodes draining the breast cancer. The CDR3 is 16 residues long. Germline V gives CDR1 SGHAT, CDR2 FQNNGV. V lost 7 bases to trimming and J lost 6 bases; unmatched junction nucleotides: 10. The sample holds many counts of this clonotype. Its matching antigen is unknown. V is TRBV11-2 and J is TRBJ2-2; 11 bases fit TRBD2. Sequenced sample: axillary lymph node tissue. The clonotype was recovered from a female donor with breast cancer. Some clones in this sample may be carry-over from other donors' samples. The DNA of the CDR3 is TGTGCCAGCACCCTCACCCTACTAGCGGGAGCCGGGGAGCTGTTTTTT. Its protein is CASTLTLLAGAGELFF.